This TCR beta chain stems from a study of Ad26.COV2.S vaccination and SARS-CoV-2 variants (dated by TCRdb to the early 2020s). About the investigation overall: Donors in the vaccine arm were drawn from COV1001, a phase I-IIa trial of Ad26.COV2.S in healthy adults that was multicentre, randomized, double-blind and placebo-controlled. The specificity and breadth of SARS-CoV-2-reactive T cell receptors after Ad26.COV2.S vaccination were assessed by TCRbeta repertoire sequencing. Trial participants were randomized into five groups of five, in which low-dose or high-dose Ad26.COV2.S was given once or twice, or placebo was given on both occasions. Ad26.COV2.S was administered intramuscularly at a dose of 5x10^10 or 1x10^11 viral particles, either as one shot or as two shots given 56 days apart. Investigators remained blinded to trial group allocation during experiments and outcome assessment. The TCR-sequenced set comprised about 32 samples: around 20 Ad26.COV2.S vaccine recipients, 5 placebo recipients and 8 SARS-CoV-2 convalescent individuals. Beyond this particular receptor, the publication reports: Substantial breadth of spike-specific CD8+ and CD4+ T cell responses was reported after vaccination. Vaccine and placebo recipients had comparable non-spike TCR breadth, which fits with the vaccine containing only spike. Ad26.COV2.S recipients had higher spike-specific TCR breadth than placebo recipients (P = 0.0014). Comparing responses between vaccine doses or regimens was not something the study was powered to do. The authors noted that the TCR breadth and depth analyses may have underestimated total T cell responses.

The CDR1 and CDR2 encoded by the germline V gene (reference sequence) are SEHNR and FQNEAQ. The CDR3 sequence holds 17 residues, the cysteine and phenylalanine included. CDR3 DNA is the only sequence kept; it has 51 bases, read in frame from the first base. V loses 5 bases of germline sequence and J loses 0 bases, and the interval between the two ends is 16 bases. The treatment or condition tag for this specimen amounts to: around 19 received Ad26.COV2.S at low or high dose, single or two shots; about 5 received placebo; per-sample allocation not given. For vaccine and placebo recipients, repertoires were sequenced using samples collected on day 63 after the first injection. In Cohort 1b, roughly 25 adults aged 18-55 years were enrolled at a single site in Boston, USA, between 29 July and 7 August 2020. Ad26.COV2.S was a replication-incompetent adenovirus type 26 vector that expressed a prefusion-stabilized SARS-CoV-2 spike protein derived from the original Wuhan strain.

The immunoSEQ Assay was the method used to sequence TCRbeta CDR3 regions. After extraction, genomic DNA underwent amplification by bias-controlled multiplex PCR, followed by high-throughput sequencing. In the paper's pipeline: To quantify the absolute abundance of every unique TCRbeta CDR3 region, sequences were collapsed and filtered. T cell fraction was estimated by normalizing TCRbeta template counts to usable DNA, which was measured by amplifying reference genes present in all nucleated cells. Repertoire TCRs were annotated as SARS-CoV-2-specific when V gene, CDR3 amino acid sequence and J gene were exactly matched to a known reactive TCR set. MIRA supplied the reference SARS-CoV-2 TCR set, which was filtered for enrichment in COVID-19-positive ImmuneCODE repertoires so that public or cross-reactive TCRs were removed. Drawing on the MIRA antigens, annotated TCRs were analysed further at the level of specific ORF or position within ORF. Depth was the summed frequency of annotated unique rearrangements, while breadth was defined as annotated unique rearrangements over total unique productive rearrangements. Two-sided Wilcoxon rank-sum tests were used to compare TCR breadth between groups. This immuneACCESS table, as held by TCRdb, lists in-frame sequences with V and J called but not all clones. Of the missing ones, under half trace to an unresolved V gene in checked studies; the others have no known cause. The V and J calls and the clone size are those of that table, but D and trimming were determined from the DNA. Here the sample has more than 300,000 clones; around four fifths occur a single time. The top ten clonotypes cover roughly 2% of the sample.

With respect to this clone: Its antigen is still unknown. The sample holds no much larger clone one base away, and base qualities are not on file.

The sequence came from a person between 18 and 59 years old who received the Ad26.COV2.S COVID-19 vaccine or a placebo. This specimen was peripheral blood, taken in a trial of Ad26.COV2.S vaccine versus placebo. Rearrangement joined TRBV7-9 to TRBJ2-2; perhaps TRBD1 is the D gene, with 6 bases matching. The CDR3 region reads CASSDTDRHPNTGELFF. DNA sequence: TGTGCCAGCAGCGATACGGACAGACACCCGAACACCGGGGAGCTGTTTTTT.